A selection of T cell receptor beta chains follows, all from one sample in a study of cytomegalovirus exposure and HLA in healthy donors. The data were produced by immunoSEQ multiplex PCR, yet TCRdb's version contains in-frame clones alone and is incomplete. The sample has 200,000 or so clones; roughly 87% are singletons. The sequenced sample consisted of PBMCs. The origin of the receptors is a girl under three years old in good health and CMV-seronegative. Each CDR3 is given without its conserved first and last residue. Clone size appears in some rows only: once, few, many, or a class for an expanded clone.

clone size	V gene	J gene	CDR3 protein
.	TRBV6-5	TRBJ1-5	ASSKGTKNQPQH
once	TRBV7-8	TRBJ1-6	ASTLVQDRSSYNSPLH
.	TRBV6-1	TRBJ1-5	ASSGDPGAPYQPQH
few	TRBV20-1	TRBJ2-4	SPKNIQY
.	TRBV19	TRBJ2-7	ASTGSGYEQY
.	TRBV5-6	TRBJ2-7	ASSLWTSGRSSYEQY
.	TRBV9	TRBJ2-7	ASSVGWGLAGAEQY
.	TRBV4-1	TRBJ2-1	ASSQERGTGNEQF
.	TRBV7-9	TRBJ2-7	ASSLVNYEQY
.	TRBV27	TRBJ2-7	ASSLHGLAGGLH
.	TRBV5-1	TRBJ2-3	ASSRASGGTDTQY
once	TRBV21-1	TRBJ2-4	ASSKIKGLAGGLAKNIQY
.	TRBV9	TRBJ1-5	ASSSQATGVSNQPQH
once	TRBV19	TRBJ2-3	ASSNGQGTDTQY
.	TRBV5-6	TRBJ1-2	ASSVTGEGGYT
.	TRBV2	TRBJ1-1	ASSERALTEAF
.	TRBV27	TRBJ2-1	AISDRFGNEQF
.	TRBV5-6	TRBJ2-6	ASTTWEIFSSGANVLT
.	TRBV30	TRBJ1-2	APGGPSLANYGYT
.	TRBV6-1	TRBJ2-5	ASSHPAGGLVTQY
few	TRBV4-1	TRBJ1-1	AISQGSEAF
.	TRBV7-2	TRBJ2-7	ASSFTVNGEQY
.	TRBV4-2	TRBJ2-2	ASSQDLSSGGVGTGELF
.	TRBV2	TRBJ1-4	ASDRDRTEKLF
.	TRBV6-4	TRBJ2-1	ASSDSTGGAYNEQF
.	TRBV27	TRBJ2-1	ASSFLREQF
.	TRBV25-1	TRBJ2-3	ASSLGTGMDTQY
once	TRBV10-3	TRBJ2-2	AIMRGILDTGELF
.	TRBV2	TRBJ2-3	ASKSGSDTQY
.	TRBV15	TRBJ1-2	ATSTITEQDSRHGYT
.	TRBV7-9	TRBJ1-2	ASSFMEVDYGYT
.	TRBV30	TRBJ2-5	AWSDGLAGAETQY
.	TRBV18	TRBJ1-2	ASSPQSGDAGGYT
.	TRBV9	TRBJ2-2	ASSVVAPSAFPGELF
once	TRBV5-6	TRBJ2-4	ASSLDPLGRRAKNIQY
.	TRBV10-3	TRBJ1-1	AIGWTGNTEAF
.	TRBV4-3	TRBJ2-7	ASSQDRRGYEQY
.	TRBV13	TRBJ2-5	ASSLTLGGGQETQY
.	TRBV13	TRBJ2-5	ASSLVAQETQY
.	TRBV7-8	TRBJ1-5	ASSRGRVNQPQH
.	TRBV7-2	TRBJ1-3	ASTPGSKSGNTIY
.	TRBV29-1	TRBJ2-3	SSQGYSGGLDTQY
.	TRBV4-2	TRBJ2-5	ASSQSPGQETQY
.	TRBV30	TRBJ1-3	AWETTLSGNTIY
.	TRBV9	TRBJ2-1	ASSVGLEAYNEQF
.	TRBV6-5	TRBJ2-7	ASSYGGSPSYEQY
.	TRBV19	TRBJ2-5	ASSIGTGSGQTQY
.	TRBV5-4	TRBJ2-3	ASSRTTDTQY
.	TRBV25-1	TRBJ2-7	ASSEYSGRVYEQY
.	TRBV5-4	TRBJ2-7	ASSLDSGSYEQY